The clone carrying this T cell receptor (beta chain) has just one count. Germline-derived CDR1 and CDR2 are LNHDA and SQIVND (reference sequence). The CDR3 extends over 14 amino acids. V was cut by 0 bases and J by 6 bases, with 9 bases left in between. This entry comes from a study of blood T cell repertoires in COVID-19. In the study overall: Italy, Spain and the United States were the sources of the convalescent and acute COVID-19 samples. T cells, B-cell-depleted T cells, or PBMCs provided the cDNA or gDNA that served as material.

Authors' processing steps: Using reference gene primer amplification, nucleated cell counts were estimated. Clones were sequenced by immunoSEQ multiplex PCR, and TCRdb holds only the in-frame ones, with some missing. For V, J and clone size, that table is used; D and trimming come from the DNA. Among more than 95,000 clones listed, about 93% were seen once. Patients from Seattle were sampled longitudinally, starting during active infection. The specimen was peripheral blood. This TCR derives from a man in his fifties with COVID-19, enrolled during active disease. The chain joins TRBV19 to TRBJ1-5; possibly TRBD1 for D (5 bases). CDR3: CASSIEAGPQPQHF. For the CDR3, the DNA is TGTGCCAGTAGTATAGAAGCAGGGCCTCAGCCCCAGCATTTT.